This is a list of T cell receptor beta chains from one sample in a study of T cell repertoires in cytomegalovirus infection. What these receptors recognize is not known. Via MiXCR, TCRdb re-called the reads, giving one row per CDR3 protein. The sample lists approximately 910,000 distinct CDR3 sequences; approximately 31% were seen once. The material sequenced was cultured CD8+ T cells from PBMCs, taken from culture after CMV antigen stimulation. The source of these receptors is a human donor in good health (CMV status not recorded). Some clones in this sample may be carry-over from other donors' samples. Each CDR3 is given with its conserved first and last residue. The order of the fields is D gene, clone size, J gene, V gene, CDR3 protein, CDR3 DNA. A D gene is named only where the DNA matches it firmly. The size field is filled for only some rows; it gives once, few, many or a size class.

D gene: -
clone size: few
J gene: TRBJ1-1
V gene: TRBV20-1
CDR3 protein: CSARAEGPPRDTEAFF
CDR3 DNA: TGCAGTGCTAGAGCGGAGGGACCCCCTCGGGACACTGAAGCTTTCTTT

D gene: -
clone size: many
J gene: TRBJ1-6
V gene: TRBV7-9
CDR3 protein: CASTNWESISYLHF
CDR3 DNA: TGTGCCAGCACCAACTGGGAATCGATATCATACCTCCACTTT

D gene: -
clone size: few
J gene: TRBJ2-7
V gene: TRBV27
CDR3 protein: CASSPGAFYEQYF
CDR3 DNA: TGTGCCAGCAGTCCGGGGGCCTTCTACGAGCAGTACTTC

D gene: -
clone size: few
J gene: TRBJ2-7
V gene: TRBV4-1
CDR3 protein: CASSQVPDDGYEQYF
CDR3 DNA: TGCGCCAGCAGCCAAGTCCCCGACGATGGCTACGAGCAGTACTTC

D gene: TRBD1
clone size: few
J gene: TRBJ2-1
V gene: TRBV20-1
CDR3 protein: CSARPDRANEQFF
CDR3 DNA: TGCAGTGCTAGACCTGACAGGGCGAATGAGCAGTTCTTC

D gene: -
clone size: -
J gene: TRBJ2-3
V gene: TRBV5-1
CDR3 protein: CASSFTAFGGADTQYF
CDR3 DNA: TGCGCCAGCAGCTTTACGGCTTTTGGAGGGGCTGATACGCAGTATTTT

D gene: -
clone size: -
J gene: TRBJ2-5
V gene: TRBV4-2
CDR3 protein: CASTQEFTAGGLETQYF
CDR3 DNA: TGTGCCAGCACCCAAGAGTTTACGGCCGGGGGTCTGGAGACCCAGTACTTC

D gene: -
clone size: many
J gene: TRBJ1-1
V gene: TRBV6-1
CDR3 protein: CASSEQGYRDTEAFF
CDR3 DNA: TGTGCCAGCAGTGAACAGGGCTATAGGGACACTGAAGCTTTCTTT

D gene: -
clone size: few
J gene: TRBJ1-1
V gene: TRBV2
CDR3 protein: CAVPGGPDTEAFF
CDR3 DNA: TGTGCCGTTCCTGGGGGGCCGGACACTGAAGCTTTCTTT

D gene: TRBD1
clone size: few
J gene: TRBJ1-1
V gene: TRBV4-1
CDR3 protein: CASSLPGTGGTEAFF
CDR3 DNA: TGCGCCAGCAGCCTACCCGGGACAGGGGGGACTGAAGCTTTCTTT

D gene: -
clone size: few
J gene: TRBJ1-2
V gene: TRBV6-6
CDR3 protein: CASSYSISKDGYTF
CDR3 DNA: TGTGCCAGCAGTTACTCGATCTCAAAGGATGGCTACACCTTC

D gene: TRBD1
clone size: many
J gene: TRBJ2-5
V gene: TRBV12-5
CDR3 protein: CASGVHLGQFQETQYF
CDR3 DNA: TGTGCTAGTGGAGTCCACCTGGGACAGTTCCAAGAGACCCAGTACTTC

D gene: -
clone size: -
J gene: TRBJ1-1
V gene: TRBV6-2/TRBV6-3
CDR3 protein: CASSYPLWNTEAFF
CDR3 DNA: TGTGCCAGCAGTTACCCCCTTTGGAACACTGAAGCTTTCTTT

D gene: -
clone size: -
J gene: TRBJ2-3
V gene: TRBV6-1
CDR3 protein: CASSWTASTDTQYF
CDR3 DNA: TGTGCCAGCAGTTGGACAGCGAGCACAGATACGCAGTATTTT

D gene: -
clone size: many
J gene: TRBJ1-1
V gene: TRBV25-1
CDR3 protein: CASRDSLNTEAFF
CDR3 DNA: TGTGCCAGCAGGGACAGCTTGAACACTGAAGCTTTCTTT

D gene: TRBD2
clone size: many
J gene: TRBJ2-3
V gene: TRBV12-3/TRBV12-4
CDR3 protein: CASSPSTSGEGYF
CDR3 DNA: TGTGCCAGCAGTCCCTCAACTAGCGGGGAGGGGTATTTT

D gene: TRBD1
clone size: few
J gene: TRBJ2-5
V gene: TRBV10-3
CDR3 protein: CAISEDRTGKETQYF
CDR3 DNA: TGTGCCATCAGTGAAGATAGGACAGGGAAAGAGACCCAGTACTTC

D gene: TRBD1
clone size: few
J gene: TRBJ1-4
V gene: TRBV7-2
CDR3 protein: CASSWTGNEKLFF
CDR3 DNA: TGTGCCAGCAGCTGGACAGGGAACGAAAAACTGTTTTTT

D gene: -
clone size: -
J gene: TRBJ2-7
V gene: TRBV5-6
CDR3 protein: CASSLEYRAYEQYF
CDR3 DNA: TGTGCCAGCAGCTTGGAATACAGAGCCTACGAGCAGTACTTC

D gene: -
clone size: -
J gene: TRBJ2-1
V gene: TRBV12-5
CDR3 protein: CASGEGSYDEQFF
CDR3 DNA: TGTGCTAGTGGTGAGGGCTCCTACGATGAGCAGTTCTTC